This T cell receptor beta chain was found in a study of T cell changes during pregnancy in multiple sclerosis. This table comes from immunoSEQ multiplex PCR, and its TCRdb copy is limited to in-frame clones, with some not included. The data contain 70,000 to 95,000 clones, about 93% of them seen just once; the ten biggest clones take up 2.5% to 3%. Germline CDR1 MNHNS, CDR2 SASEGT. This CDR3 region has 15 residues. Germline trimming cut 7 bases from V and 3 bases from J; bases unmatched to any gene: 10. The source was peripheral blood, collected after pregnancy. The chain is built from TRBV6-1 and TRBJ1-1; 8 bases are a match to TRBD1. This TCR was recovered from a female donor in good health, enrolled as a control in a pregnancy study. CDR3 amino acids: CASKALTGVDTEAFF. As DNA, the CDR3 is TGTGCCAGCAAGGCCCTGACAGGGGTCGACACTGAAGCTTTCTTT.